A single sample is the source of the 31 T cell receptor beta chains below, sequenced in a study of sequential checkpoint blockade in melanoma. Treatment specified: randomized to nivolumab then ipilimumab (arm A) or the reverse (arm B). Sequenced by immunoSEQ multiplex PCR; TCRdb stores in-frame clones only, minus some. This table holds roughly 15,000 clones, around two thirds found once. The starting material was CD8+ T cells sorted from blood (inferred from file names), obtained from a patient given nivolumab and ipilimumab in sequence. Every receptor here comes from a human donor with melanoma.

CDR3 loop: CASSISTGYEQYF. As DNA, the CDR3 is TGTGCCAGTAGTATATCGACAGGGTACGAGCAGTACTTC. This rearrangement joins TRBV19 to TRBJ2-5; 7 bases agree with TRBD1. The J call may be faulty, since TRBJ2-7 better matches the DNA end. CDR3 length: 13 residues. CDR1 is LNHDA and CDR2 is SQIVND in the germline V gene (reference sequence).

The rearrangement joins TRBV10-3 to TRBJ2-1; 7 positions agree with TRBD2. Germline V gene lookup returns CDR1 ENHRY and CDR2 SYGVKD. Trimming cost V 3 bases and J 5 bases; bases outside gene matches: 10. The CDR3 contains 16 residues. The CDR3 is CAISEVAREVHNEQFF. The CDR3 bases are TGTGCCATCAGTGAAGTTGCCCGGGAGGTCCACAATGAGCAGTTCTTC.

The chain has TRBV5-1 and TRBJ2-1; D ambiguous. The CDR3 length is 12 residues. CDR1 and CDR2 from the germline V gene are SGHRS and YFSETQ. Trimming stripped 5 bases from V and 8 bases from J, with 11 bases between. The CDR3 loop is CASRLEHHEQFF. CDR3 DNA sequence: TGCGCCAGCAGACTGGAGCACCATGAGCAGTTCTTC.

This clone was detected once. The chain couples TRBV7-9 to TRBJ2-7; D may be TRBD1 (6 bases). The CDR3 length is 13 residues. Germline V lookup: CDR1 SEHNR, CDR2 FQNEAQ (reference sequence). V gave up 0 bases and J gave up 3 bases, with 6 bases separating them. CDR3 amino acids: CASSLADSYEQYF. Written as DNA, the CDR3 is TGTGCCAGCAGCTTAGCGGACAGCTACGAGCAGTACTTC.

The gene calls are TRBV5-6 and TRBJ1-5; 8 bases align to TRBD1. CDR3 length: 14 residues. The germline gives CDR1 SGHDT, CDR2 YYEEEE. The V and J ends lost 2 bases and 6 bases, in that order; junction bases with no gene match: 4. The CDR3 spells CASSFSTGGQPQHF. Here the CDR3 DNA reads TGTGCCAGCAGCTTTTCCACAGGGGGTCAGCCCCAGCATTTT.

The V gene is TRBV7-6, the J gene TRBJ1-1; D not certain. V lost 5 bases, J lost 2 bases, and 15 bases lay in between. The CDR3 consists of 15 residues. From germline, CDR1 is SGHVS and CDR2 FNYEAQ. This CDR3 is CASSQVLALNTEAFF. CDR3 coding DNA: TGTGCCAGCAGCCAAGTTCTGGCCTTAAACACTGAAGCTTTCTTT.

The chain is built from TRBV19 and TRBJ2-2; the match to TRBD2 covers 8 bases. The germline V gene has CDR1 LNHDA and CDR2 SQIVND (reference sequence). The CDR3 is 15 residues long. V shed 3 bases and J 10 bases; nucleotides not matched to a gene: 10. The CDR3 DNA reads TGTGCCAGTAGTATCGAGGGACTAGTCATCGAGGAGCTGTTTTTT. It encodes CASSIEGLVIEELFF.

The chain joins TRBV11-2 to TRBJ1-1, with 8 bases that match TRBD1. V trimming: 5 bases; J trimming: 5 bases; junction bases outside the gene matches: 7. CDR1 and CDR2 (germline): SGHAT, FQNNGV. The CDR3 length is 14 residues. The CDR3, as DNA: TGTGCCAGCAGCACGCAGGGGGCTGGGACTGAAGCTTTCTTT. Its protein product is CASSTQGAGTEAFF. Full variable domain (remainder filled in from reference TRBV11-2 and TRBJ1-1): EAGVAQSPRYKIIEKRQSVAFWCNPISGHATLYWYQQILGQGPKLLIQFQNNGVVDDSQLPKDRFSAERLKGVDSTLKIQPAKLEDSAVYLCASSTQGAGTEAFFGQGTRLTVV.

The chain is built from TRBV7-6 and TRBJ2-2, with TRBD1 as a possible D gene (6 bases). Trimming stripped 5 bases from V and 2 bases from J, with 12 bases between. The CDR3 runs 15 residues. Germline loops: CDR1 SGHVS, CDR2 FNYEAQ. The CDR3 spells CASSPGQFNTGELFF. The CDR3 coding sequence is TGTGCCAGCAGCCCGGGACAATTCAACACCGGGGAGCTGTTTTTT.

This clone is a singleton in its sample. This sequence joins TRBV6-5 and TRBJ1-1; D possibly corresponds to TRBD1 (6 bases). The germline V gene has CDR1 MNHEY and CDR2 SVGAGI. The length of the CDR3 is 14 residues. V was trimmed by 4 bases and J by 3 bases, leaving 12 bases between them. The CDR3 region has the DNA TGTGCCAGCAGTTTAGGGACATACCACACTGAAGCTTTCTTT. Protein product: CASSLGTYHTEAFF.

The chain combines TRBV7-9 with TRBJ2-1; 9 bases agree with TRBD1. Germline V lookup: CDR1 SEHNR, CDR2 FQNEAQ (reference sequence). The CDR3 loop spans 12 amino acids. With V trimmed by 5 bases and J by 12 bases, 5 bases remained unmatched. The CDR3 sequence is CASSPPGQGQFF. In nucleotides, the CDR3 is TGTGCCAGCAGCCCACCGGGACAGGGGCAGTTCTTC.

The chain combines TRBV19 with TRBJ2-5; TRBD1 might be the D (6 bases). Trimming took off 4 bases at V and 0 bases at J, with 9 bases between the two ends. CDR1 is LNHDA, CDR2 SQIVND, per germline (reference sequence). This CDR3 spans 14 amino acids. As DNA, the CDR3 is TGTGCCAGTAGTACCGGGACAAACCAAGAGACCCAGTACTTC. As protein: CASSTGTNQETQYF.

CDR3 amino acids: CASTPGGLQETQYF. The CDR3 nucleotides read TGTGCCAGCACTCCCGGGGGGCTCCAAGAGACCCAGTACTTC. This chain joins TRBV6-5 and TRBJ2-5; maybe TRBD2 (7 bases). V lost 7 bases, J lost 1 base, and 13 bases lay in between. This CDR3 has 14 amino acids. Germline CDR1 is MNHEY and CDR2 is SVGAGI.

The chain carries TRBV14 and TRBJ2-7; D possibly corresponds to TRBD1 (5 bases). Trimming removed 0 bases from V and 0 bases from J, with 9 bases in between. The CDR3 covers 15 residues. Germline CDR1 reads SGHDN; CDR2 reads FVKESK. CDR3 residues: CASSQDTGSSYEQYF. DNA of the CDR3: TGTGCCAGCAGCCAAGATACAGGCAGCTCCTACGAGCAGTACTTC.

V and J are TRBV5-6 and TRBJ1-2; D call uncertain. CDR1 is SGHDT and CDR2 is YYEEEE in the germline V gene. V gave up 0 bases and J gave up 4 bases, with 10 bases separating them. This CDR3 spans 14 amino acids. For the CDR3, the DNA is TGTGCCAGCAGCTTGGGGCAGGAACTCTATGGCTACACCTTC. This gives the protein CASSLGQELYGYTF.

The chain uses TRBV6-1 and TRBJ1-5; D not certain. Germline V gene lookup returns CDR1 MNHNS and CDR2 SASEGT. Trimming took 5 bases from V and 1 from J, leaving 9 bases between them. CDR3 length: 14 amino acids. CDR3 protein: CASSLRPSNQPQHF. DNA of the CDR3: TGTGCCAGCAGTTTGCGGCCAAGCAATCAGCCCCAGCATTTT.

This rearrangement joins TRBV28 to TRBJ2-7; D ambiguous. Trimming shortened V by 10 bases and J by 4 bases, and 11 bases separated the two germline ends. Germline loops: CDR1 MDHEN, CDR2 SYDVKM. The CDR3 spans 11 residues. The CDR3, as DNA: TGTGCCACACACCTTTATTACGAGCAGTACTTC. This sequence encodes CATHLYYEQYF.

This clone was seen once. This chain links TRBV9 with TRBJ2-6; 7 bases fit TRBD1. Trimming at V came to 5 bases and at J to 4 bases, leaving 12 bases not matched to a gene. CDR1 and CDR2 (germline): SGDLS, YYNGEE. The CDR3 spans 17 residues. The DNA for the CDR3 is TGTGCCAGCAGAGACCCCTTGACAGGGTCCGGGGCCAACGTCCTGACTTTC. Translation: CASRDPLTGSGANVLTF.

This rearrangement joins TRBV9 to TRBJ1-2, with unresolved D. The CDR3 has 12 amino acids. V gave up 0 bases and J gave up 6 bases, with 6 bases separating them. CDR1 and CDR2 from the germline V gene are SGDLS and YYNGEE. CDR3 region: CASSVGVDGYTF. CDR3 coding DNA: TGTGCCAGCAGCGTAGGAGTGGATGGCTACACCTTC.

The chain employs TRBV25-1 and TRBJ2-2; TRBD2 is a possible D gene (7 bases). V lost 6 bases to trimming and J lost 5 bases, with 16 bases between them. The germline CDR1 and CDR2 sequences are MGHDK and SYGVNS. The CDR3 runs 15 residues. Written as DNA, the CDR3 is TGTGCCAGCAGCGAAAGGGGGAGGGATACCGGGGAGCTGTTTTTT. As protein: CASSERGRDTGELFF.

CDR3 residues: CAWTMDSLYEQYF. CDR3 in DNA: TGTGCCTGGACCATGGACAGCCTGTACGAGCAGTACTTC. The chain is built from TRBV30 and TRBJ2-7; tentatively, D is TRBD1 (6 bases). V lost 4 bases and J lost 4, with 14 bases in between. The germline V gene has CDR1 GTSNPN and CDR2 SVGIG (reference sequence). The CDR3 runs to 13 residues.

This CDR3 reads CASSLRDYRGSYNEQFF. The CDR3 nucleotides read TGTGCCAGCAGCTTAAGGGACTACAGGGGGTCCTACAATGAGCAGTTCTTC. The chain recombines TRBV9 with TRBJ2-1; maybe TRBD1 (8 bases). Trimming pared 4 bases from V and 1 base from J, leaving 18 bases between. The CDR3 runs to 17 residues. Germline CDR1 reads SGDLS; CDR2 reads YYNGEE.

DNA of the CDR3: TGCGCCAGCAGCCCCTGGGGGGGGATGAACACTGAAGCTTTCTTT. Amino acid sequence: CASSPWGGMNTEAFF. The V gene is TRBV5-1, the J gene TRBJ1-1; maybe TRBD1 (5 bases). The V and J ends lost 4 bases and 0 bases respectively, with 13 bases between them. Germline V CDR1 and CDR2: SGHRS, YFSETQ. The length of the CDR3 is 15 residues.

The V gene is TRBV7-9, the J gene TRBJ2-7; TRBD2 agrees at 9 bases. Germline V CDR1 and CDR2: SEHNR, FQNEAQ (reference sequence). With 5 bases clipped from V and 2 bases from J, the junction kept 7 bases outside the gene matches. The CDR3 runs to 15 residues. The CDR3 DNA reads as TGTGCCAGCAGCATGAGGACTAGCGTGACCTACGAGCAGTACTTC. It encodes CASSMRTSVTYEQYF.

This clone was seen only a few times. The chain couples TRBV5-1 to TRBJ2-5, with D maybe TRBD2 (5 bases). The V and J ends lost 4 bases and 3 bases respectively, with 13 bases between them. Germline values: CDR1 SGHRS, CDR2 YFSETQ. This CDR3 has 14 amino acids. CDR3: CASSQGSVEETQYF. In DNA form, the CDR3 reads TGCGCCAGCAGCCAAGGGAGCGTTGAAGAGACCCAGTACTTC.

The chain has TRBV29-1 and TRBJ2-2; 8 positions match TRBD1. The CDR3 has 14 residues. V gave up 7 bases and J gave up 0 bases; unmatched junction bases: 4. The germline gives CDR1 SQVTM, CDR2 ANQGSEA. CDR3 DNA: TGCAGCGCAGCAGGGGGCGCGAACACCGGGGAGCTGTTTTTT. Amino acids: CSAAGGANTGELFF.

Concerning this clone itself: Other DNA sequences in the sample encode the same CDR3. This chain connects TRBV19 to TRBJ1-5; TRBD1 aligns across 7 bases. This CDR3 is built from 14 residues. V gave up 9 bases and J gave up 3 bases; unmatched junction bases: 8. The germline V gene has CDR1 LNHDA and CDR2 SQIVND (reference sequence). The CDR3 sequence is CASWDRGYNQPQHF. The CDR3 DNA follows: TGTGCCAGCTGGGACAGAGGATACAATCAGCCCCAGCATTTT.

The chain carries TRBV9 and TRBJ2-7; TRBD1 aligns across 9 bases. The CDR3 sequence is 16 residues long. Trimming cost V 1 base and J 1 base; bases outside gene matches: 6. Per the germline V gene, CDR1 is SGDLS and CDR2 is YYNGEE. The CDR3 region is CASSVSGTGSSYEQYF. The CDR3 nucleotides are TGTGCCAGCAGCGTAAGTGGGACAGGGAGTTCCTACGAGCAGTACTTC. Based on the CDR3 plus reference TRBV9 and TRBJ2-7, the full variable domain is DSGVTQTPKHLITATGQRVTLRCSPRSGDLSVYWYQQSLDQGLQFLIQYYNGEERAKGNILERFSAQQFPDLHSELNLSSLELGDSALYFCASSVSGTGSSYEQYFGPGTRLTVT.

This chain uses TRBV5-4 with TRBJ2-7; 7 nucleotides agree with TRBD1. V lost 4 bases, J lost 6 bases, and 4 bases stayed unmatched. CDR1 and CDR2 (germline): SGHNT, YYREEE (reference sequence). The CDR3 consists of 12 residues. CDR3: CASSKGQLEQYF. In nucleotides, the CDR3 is TGTGCCAGCAGCAAGGGACAGCTCGAGCAGTACTTC.

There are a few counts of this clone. The CDR3, as DNA: TGTGCCAGCGGCCCGGGACAGGGACTCAATGAGCAGTTCTTC. This codes for CASGPGQGLNEQFF. The chain links TRBV7-9 to TRBJ2-1, with 9 bases lining up with TRBD1. V shed 8 bases, J shed 6 bases, and the junction held 8 bases outside the gene matches. There are 14 residues in the CDR3. In germline, CDR1 is SEHNR, CDR2 FQNEAQ (reference sequence).

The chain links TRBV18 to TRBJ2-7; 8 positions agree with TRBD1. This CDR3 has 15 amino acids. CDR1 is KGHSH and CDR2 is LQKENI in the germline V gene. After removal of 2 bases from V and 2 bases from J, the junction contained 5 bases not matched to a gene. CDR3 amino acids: CASSPAGGEPYEQYF. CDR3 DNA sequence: TGTGCCAGCTCACCAGCAGGGGGCGAGCCCTACGAGCAGTACTTC.